Shown below are 8 T cell receptor beta chains from a single sample sequenced in a study of identical twins. Using its own MiXCR run on the 5' RACE reads, TCRdb lists one record per CDR3 protein. The sample yields 420,000 or so distinct CDR3 sequences, approximately 18% seen once. What was sequenced was naive T cells sorted from blood. These receptors were collected from a man aged 50 to 60 in good health.

The chain has TRBV27 and TRBJ2-7; D call uncertain. The CDR3 is made up of 13 amino acids. The V end lost 5 bases, the J end lost 3 bases, and 11 bases lay between the germline ends. Germline V gene lookup returns CDR1 MNHEY and CDR2 SMNVEV (reference sequence). The CDR3 here is CASSLGEIYEQYF. CDR3 nucleotide sequence: TGTGCCAGCAGTCTCGGCGAAATCTACGAGCAGTACTTC.

This clonotype has a count of ten or more. The CDR3 region is CASSNPRTPNPETQYF. CDR3 bases: TGTGCCAGCAGTAATCCCAGGACACCAAACCCGGAGACCCAGTACTTC. V is TRBV6-2 or TRBV6-3 and J is TRBJ2-5; D perhaps matches TRBD1 (5 bases). V was clipped by 5 bases and J by 5 bases, with 21 bases between them. The germline V gene encodes CDR1 MNHEY and CDR2 SVGEGT. This CDR3 has 16 residues.

This rearrangement joins TRBV24-1 to TRBJ1-1, with no clear D. The germline V and J ends were trimmed by 5 bases and 4 bases, with 13 bases remaining between them. The CDR3 consists of 14 residues. Germline V gene lookup returns CDR1 KGHDR and CDR2 SFDVKD. CDR3 residues: CATSGVPWGTEAFF. In DNA form, the CDR3 reads TGTGCCACCAGTGGGGTGCCGTGGGGCACTGAAGCTTTCTTT.

The rearrangement uses TRBV2 and TRBJ1-1, with 7 nucleotides matching TRBD1. CDR3 size: 13 residues. Germline V gene data show CDR1 as SNHLY and CDR2 as FYNNEI. Trimming took 4 bases from V and 9 from J; bases not matched to a gene: 8. The DNA for the CDR3 is TGTGCCAGCAGTGGGACAGGAGACTTTAAAGCTTTCTTT. Its translation: CASSGTGDFKAFF.

This clonotype was counted only a few times. J is TRBJ2-3 and V is TRBV10-3, with TRBD2 matching 10 bases. The CDR3 runs 13 residues. Germline V gene data show CDR1 as ENHRY and CDR2 as SYGVKD. V was clipped by 8 bases and J by 2 bases; unmatched bases: 1. The chain's CDR3 is CAIGLADTDTQYF. The CDR3 DNA is TGTGCCATCGGACTAGCGGACACAGATACGCAGTATTTT.

The rearrangement uses TRBV11-2 and TRBJ2-1; TRBD2 matches 8 bases. The CDR3 runs to 14 residues. CDR1 and CDR2 from the germline V gene are SGHAT and FQNNGV. Losses at the gene ends were 7 bases for V and 6 bases for J; bases not matched to a gene: 8. The CDR3 region is CASTVGGAGNEQFF. In nucleotides, the CDR3 is TGTGCCAGCACCGTCGGGGGGGCCGGCAATGAGCAGTTCTTC.

This clonotype has more than one count but fewer than ten. The rearrangement uses TRBV20-1 and TRBJ1-6; 7 positions agree with TRBD1. Germline assignment: CDR1 DFQATT and CDR2 SNEGSKA (reference sequence). There are 13 residues in the CDR3. J was trimmed by 10 bases and V by 4 bases; bases with no gene match: 7. The chain's CDR3 is CSAKFTGESPLHF. The CDR3 DNA is TGCAGTGCTAAATTCACAGGGGAATCACCCCTCCACTTT.

This clonotype was observed at least ten times. The chain carries TRBV28 and TRBJ2-3; 10 bases agree with TRBD2. In germline, CDR1 is MDHEN, CDR2 SYDVKM. The CDR3 has 17 amino acids. After removal of 3 bases from V and 5 bases from J, the junction contained 11 bases not matched to a gene. CDR3 sequence (DNA): TGTGCCAGCAGTTTCCCCACTAGCGGGATAAGGGAAGATACGCAGTATTTT. Amino acids: CASSFPTSGIREDTQYF.